A single TCR beta chain is shown here with its context. Other DNA sequences from this sample encode an identical CDR3 as well. These data come from a study of shared clonotypes between healthy human individuals. Per the original methods: Filtering differed since immunoSEQ provided only junctions, with no quality scores. Data came from immunoSEQ multiplex PCR; TCRdb stores just in-frame clones and leaves some out. The V and J calls and clone size come from that table; D and trimming were worked out from the DNA. The data contain roughly 2.1 million clones, about 92% of them singletons. CD45RO-negative, CCR7-positively selected cells formed the naive CD8 fraction, excluding terminally differentiated effector memory CD45RA+ cells. This receptor was obtained from a man between 18 and 35 years old in good health. Some clones in this sample may be carry-over from other donors' samples. Sequencing was done on a sample of naive CD8+ T cells from PBMCs.

The DNA of the CDR3 is TGTGCCAGCAGTTTGGGGGGCCGGGAGACCCAGTACTTC. It encodes CASSLGGRETQYF. V and J are TRBV27 and TRBJ2-5; D assignment may be TRBD1 or TRBD2 (6 bases each). V was clipped by 3 bases and J by 5 bases, with 10 bases between them. The CDR3 has 13 residues. Germline V gene sequence: CDR1 MNHEY, CDR2 SMNVEV (reference sequence).